This T cell receptor (beta chain) was observed in a study of Ad26.COV2.S vaccination and SARS-CoV-2 variants. Findings and caveats of the study: Measurement of non-spike TCR breadth gave similar results in vaccine and placebo recipients.

TCRdb's table, derived via immunoSEQ multiplex PCR, lists solely in-frame clones and lacks some. The data contain 510,000 or so clones, approximately 88% of them singletons. Trimming removed 4 bases from V and 5 bases from J; junction bases left unmatched: 6. From germline, CDR1 is SGHNT and CDR2 YYREEE (reference sequence). This CDR3 is 14 amino acids long. With regard to this clone: The antigen is undetermined.

Treatment of the sample: 15 to 20 received Ad26.COV2.S at low or high dose, single or two shots; five or six received placebo; per-sample allocation not given. Each sample was drawn 63 days after the first injection (of vaccine or placebo). This rearrangement joins TRBV5-4 to TRBJ1-1; TRBD1 agrees at 9 bases. This TCR was recovered from a person between 18 and 65 years old who received the Ad26.COV2.S COVID-19 vaccine or a placebo. The sample consisted of peripheral blood, taken in a trial of Ad26.COV2.S vaccine versus placebo. In DNA form, the CDR3 reads TGTGCCAGCAGCCGGGGACAGGGAAGAACTGAAGCTTTCTTT. This translates into CASSRGQGRTEAFF. The full variable domain, with the rest looked up from reference TRBV5-4 and TRBJ1-1, is ETGVTQSPTHLIKTRGQQVTLRCSSQSGHNTVSWYQQALGQGPQFIFQYYREEENGRGNFPPRFSGLQFPNYSSELNVNALELDDSALYLCASSRGQGRTEAFFGQGTRLTVV.